One sample yielded the 14 T cell receptor beta chains listed below, sequenced in a study of yellow fever vaccine responses in identical twins. MiXCR, applied by TCRdb to the RT-PCR reads, yields one record per CDR3 protein. Here the sample spans approximately 13,000 distinct CDR3 sequences, about four fifths being singletons. This material consisted of T cells from blood (PBMCs), unsorted or a sorted subset (not recorded which), taken before or after yellow fever vaccination (not recorded which). The receptors come from a woman between 18 and 30 years old who received the yellow fever vaccine.

This chain joins TRBV14 and TRBJ2-3; TRBD2 agrees at 10 bases. Germline trimming cut 4 bases from V and 3 bases from J; bases unmatched to any gene: 7. Germline loops: CDR1 SGHDN, CDR2 FVKESK. CDR3 length equals 16 residues. This CDR3 reads CASSRLAGSGTDTQYF. CDR3 nucleotide sequence: TGTGCCAGCAGCCGACTAGCGGGTAGCGGGACAGATACGCAGTATTTT.

The chain couples TRBV11-1 to TRBJ2-5; 12 positions agree with TRBD2. After removal of 5 bases from V and 2 bases from J, the junction contained 3 bases not matched to a gene. Germline V gene sequence: CDR1 SGHAT, CDR2 FQDESV (reference sequence). The CDR3 totals 15 residues. CDR3 amino acids: CASSHGTSGQETQYF. CDR3 DNA: TGTGCCAGCAGCCACGGGACTAGCGGGCAAGAGACCCAGTACTTC.

This chain links TRBV28 with TRBJ2-7, with 9 bases matching TRBD1. The germline V gene encodes CDR1 MDHEN and CDR2 SYDVKM. The CDR3 extends over 16 amino acids. The J segment lost 4 bases and the V segment lost 7 bases, leaving 14 bases of the junction unmatched. CDR3 sequence (DNA): TGTGCCAGCAAGCCCGACCGCCGGGACAGGGCTTACGAGCAGTACTTC. Residues: CASKPDRRDRAYEQYF.

The rearrangement joins TRBV29-1 to TRBJ2-7, with D unresolved. V was pared by 4 bases and J by 3 bases, with 13 bases between. This CDR3 comprises 13 residues. CDR1 SQVTM and CDR2 ANQGSEA come from the germline V gene. The DNA for the CDR3 is TGCAGCGTTGTTAGTAATCCCAGCTACGAGCAGTACTTC. Encoded protein: CSVVSNPSYEQYF.

The V gene is TRBV20-1, the J gene TRBJ1-6, with a weak D call TRBD1 (5 bases). Trimming took off 0 bases at V and 5 bases at J, with 11 bases between the two ends. CDR1 is DFQATT and CDR2 is SNEGSKA in the germline V gene (reference sequence). There are 15 residues in the CDR3. Here the CDR3 DNA reads TGCAGTGCTAGAGAGTTGGGCAGGGATAATTCACCCCTCCACTTT. Its translation is CSARELGRDNSPLHF.

The chain has TRBV29-1 and TRBJ2-1, with D maybe TRBD2 (5 bases). Trimming took off 3 bases at V and 10 bases at J, with 10 bases between the two ends. This CDR3 region has 11 residues. The germline CDR1 and CDR2 sequences are SQVTM and ANQGSEA. The CDR3 DNA reads TGCAGCGTTGATCTAGCCGACGAGCAGTTCTTC. Protein product: CSVDLADEQFF.

DNA for the CDR3: TGCAGCGTTGGGGGGGACTACAATGAGCAGTTCTTC. Its protein is CSVGGDYNEQFF. The V gene is TRBV29-1, the J gene TRBJ2-1, with a tentative D call TRBD2 (6 bases). Deletions cut 4 bases from V and 3 bases from J, with 7 bases between. Germline V gene data show CDR1 as SQVTM and CDR2 as ANQGSEA. The CDR3 has 12 residues.

In this sample, this clonotype turned up once. This chain connects TRBV7-9 to TRBJ2-1; no clear D. This CDR3 is 14 amino acids long. Per the germline V gene, CDR1 is SEHNR and CDR2 is FQNEAQ (reference sequence). V lost 4 bases, J lost 9 bases, and 16 bases lay in between. CDR3 nucleotides: TGTGCCAGCAGCTCTCTCCGGGCCCAGAGTGAGCAGTTCTTC. Residues: CASSSLRAQSEQFF. Full variable domain (outside the CDR3, taken from reference TRBV7-9 and TRBJ2-1): DTGVSQNPRHKITKRGQNVTFRCDPISEHNRLYWYRQTLGQGPEFLTYFQNEAQLEKSRLLSDRFSAERPKGSFSTLEIQRTEQGDSAMYLCASSSLRAQSEQFFGPGTRLTVL.

The chain has TRBV11-3 and TRBJ2-3; 8 bases align to TRBD1. CDR1 and CDR2 (germline): SGHNT, YENEEA. The V gene end was trimmed by 8 bases and the J gene end by 4 bases; junction bases not matched to a gene: 17. The CDR3 runs to 17 residues. The CDR3 region is CASRIWTGSQRADTQYF. CDR3 nucleotide sequence: TGTGCCAGCCGAATTTGGACAGGGTCCCAGCGCGCAGATACGCAGTATTTT.

The rearrangement joins TRBV10-1 to TRBJ1-4; D is uncertain. Germline V gene data show CDR1 as WNHNN and CDR2 as SYGVQD (reference sequence). The CDR3 has 12 residues. The V end was cut by 3 bases, the J end by 5 bases, with 4 bases between. CDR3 coding DNA: TGCGCCAGCAGTGATCGAAATGAAAAACTGTTTTTT. Its translation is CASSDRNEKLFF.

This rearrangement joins TRBV9 to TRBJ2-7, with 7 bases fitting TRBD1. Losses at the gene ends were 4 bases for V and 4 bases for J; bases not matched to a gene: 8. The CDR3 totals 14 residues. Germline V gene data show CDR1 as SGDLS and CDR2 as YYNGEE. CDR3: CASSPGTEAYEQYF. The CDR3 nucleotides read TGTGCCAGCAGCCCGGGGACAGAGGCGTACGAGCAGTACTTC. The complete variable domain, with remaining parts taken from reference TRBV9 and TRBJ2-7, reads DSGVTQTPKHLITATGQRVTLRCSPRSGDLSVYWYQQSLDQGLQFLIQYYNGEERAKGNILERFSAQQFPDLHSELNLSSLELGDSALYFCASSPGTEAYEQYFGPGTRLTVT.

This sequence joins TRBV23-1 and TRBJ2-1; the D gene is possibly TRBD1 (6 bases). TRBV23-1 is marked as an open reading frame, function uncertain. CDR3 length equals 15 residues. With 3 bases removed from V and 5 bases from J, the gap between germline ends came to 14 bases. The CDR3 DNA reads as TGCGCCAGCAGTCACTCCCCGGACAGCGACAATGAGCAGTTCTTC. Translating it yields CASSHSPDSDNEQFF.

The chain combines TRBV15 with TRBJ1-6; D remains unclear. This CDR3 has 15 amino acids. The V gene lost 0 bases and the J gene lost 9 bases, with 12 bases spanning the gap. In germline, CDR1 is LNHNV, CDR2 YYDKDF (reference sequence). CDR3 protein: CATSRDRGSGSPLHF. As DNA, the CDR3 is TGTGCCACCAGCAGAGATCGTGGCTCTGGTTCACCCCTCCACTTT.

This chain connects TRBV29-1 to TRBJ2-3, with TRBD2 as a possible D gene (6 bases). Germline V lookup: CDR1 SQVTM, CDR2 ANQGSEA. Trimming left V 4 bases short and J 7 bases short, with 21 bases between. CDR3 length: 15 residues. Here the CDR3 reads CSVGISGGRSNTQYF. CDR3 sequence (DNA): TGCAGCGTTGGGATCTCCGGGGGAAGGTCCAATACGCAGTATTTT.